The 13 T cell receptor beta chains below all came from one sample that was sequenced in a study of blood T cell repertoires in COVID-19. The table came from immunoSEQ multiplex PCR; TCRdb's copy has only in-frame clones and leaves some out. Among some 210,000 clones, almost 85% were seen once, and the ten largest hold 10% to 15%. Sample: peripheral blood. The receptors shown here come from a woman in her forties with acute or convalescent COVID-19.

The J gene is TRBJ2-1, the V gene TRBV9; 8 bases match TRBD2. V lost 4 bases to trimming and J lost 2 bases; unmatched junction nucleotides: 5. This CDR3 is 15 amino acids long. Germline V gene sequence: CDR1 SGDLS, CDR2 YYNGEE. CDR3 nucleotides: TGTGCCAGCAGCTTGCGGGGGGACGCCTACAATGAGCAGTTCTTC. Amino acids: CASSLRGDAYNEQFF.

The rearrangement uses TRBV10-3 and TRBJ1-2; D not certain. The CDR3 consists of 13 residues. Trimming shortened V by 0 bases and J by 5 bases, and 7 bases separated the two germline ends. Germline V CDR1 and CDR2: ENHRY, SYGVKD. The CDR3 nucleotides read TGTGCCATCAGTGAGTCGACTGGATATGGCTACACCTTC. It translates to CAISESTGYGYTF.

The chain carries TRBV6-5 and TRBJ2-1; TRBD1 aligns across 7 bases. Germline assignment: CDR1 MNHEY and CDR2 SVGAGI. The CDR3 is 13 residues long. With V trimmed by 6 bases and J by 7 bases, 6 bases remained unmatched. DNA of the CDR3: TGTGCCAGCAGAGGGGGCCCCCAGAATGAGCAGTTCTTC. Translated, it gives CASRGGPQNEQFF.

In DNA, the CDR3 is TGTGCCAGCAGCCGCGGGACAGGGGATGGCTACACCTTC. This encodes CASSRGTGDGYTF. The V and J genes are TRBV6-5 and TRBJ1-2; 10 nucleotides agree with TRBD1. CDR3 size: 13 residues. J was trimmed by 6 bases and V by 6 bases; bases with no gene match: 4. The germline V gene encodes CDR1 MNHEY and CDR2 SVGAGI.

CDR3 amino acids: CASRLSLAGGYNEQFF. In DNA form, the CDR3 reads TGTGCAAGTCGCTTATCTCTAGCGGGGGGCTACAATGAGCAGTTCTTC. The rearrangement links TRBV12-2 to TRBJ2-1; the D segment call TRBD2 is taken from the table without a DNA check. TRBV12-2 is classified as a pseudogene. This CDR3 has 16 amino acids.

The J gene is TRBJ1-1, the V gene TRBV6-2 or TRBV6-3; D not resolved. The V and J ends lost 3 bases and 1 base respectively, with 6 bases between them. The CDR3 runs 13 residues. Germline assignment: CDR1 MNHEY and CDR2 SVGEGT. CDR3 in amino acids: CASSYTENTEAFF. DNA of the CDR3: TGTGCCAGCAGTTATACAGAGAACACTGAAGCTTTCTTT.

The genes are TRBV6-2 or TRBV6-3 and TRBJ2-7; 8 nucleotides match TRBD2. This CDR3 is 14 amino acids long. Germline V lookup: CDR1 MNHEY, CDR2 SVGEGT. The junction had 7 bases not matched to a gene; V was cut back by 6 bases and J by 3 bases. CDR3 nucleotide sequence: TGTGCCAGCAGCCCCGGACTAGCCTTCTACGAGCAGTACTTC. Protein: CASSPGLAFYEQYF.

The CDR3 coding sequence is TGTGCCAGCAGTGAAGACAGGGGATACACCGGGGAGCTGTTTTTT. It specifies CASSEDRGYTGELFF. The V and J genes are TRBV2 and TRBJ2-2; 7 bases fit TRBD1. CDR3 size: 15 residues. The V segment lost 1 base and the J segment 3 bases; nucleotides outside the gene matches: 2. Looked up from germline, CDR1 is SNHLY and CDR2 is FYNNEI. The full variable domain, rest sourced from reference TRBV2 and TRBJ2-2, is EPEVTQTPSHQVTQMGQEVILRCVPISNHLYFYWYRQILGQKVEFLVSFYNNEISEKSEIFDDQFSVERPDGSNFTLKIRSTKLEDSAMYFCASSEDRGYTGELFFGEGSRLTVL.

This sequence joins TRBV5-1 and TRBJ2-3; 10 bases agree with TRBD1. Trimming removed 7 bases from V and 5 bases from J; junction bases left unmatched: 13. The CDR3 length is 16 residues. Germline V gene data show CDR1 as SGHRS and CDR2 as YFSETQ. DNA of the CDR3: TGCGCCAGCCGCCCGTTGGGACAGGGGTCGAGAGATACGCAGTATTTT. Translated, it gives CASRPLGQGSRDTQYF.

The rearrangement joins TRBV4-1 to TRBJ2-1; 11 nucleotides agree with TRBD1. Germline CDR1 MGHRA, CDR2 YSYEKL. Losses at the gene ends were 4 bases for V and 7 bases for J; bases not matched to a gene: 15. The CDR3 consists of 18 residues. Here the CDR3 reads CASSRTTHLDRGLNEQFF. The CDR3 region has the DNA TGCGCCAGCAGCCGAACAACCCATCTGGACAGGGGGCTTAATGAGCAGTTCTTC.

This clone occurred a few times. An end of the junction does not agree with germline; a read error may underlie this. The chain is built from TRBV5-1 and TRBJ2-1, with 9 nucleotides matching TRBD2. CDR3 length: 16 amino acids. Germline V gene lookup returns CDR1 SGHRS and CDR2 YFSETQ. This CDR3 is CASNLMTAGGRGEQFF. In nucleotides, the CDR3 is TGCGCCAGCAACTTGATGACAGCGGGAGGAAGGGGTGAGCAGTTCTTC.

The V call is TRBV30, the J call TRBJ2-7; possible D gene TRBD2, 6 bases. The V and J ends lost 4 bases and 2 bases respectively, with 15 bases between them. The CDR3 is made up of 14 amino acids. The V gene's germline CDR1 is GTSNPN and CDR2 SVGIG (reference sequence). The CDR3 protein is CAWKSTSPTYEQYF. The CDR3 coding sequence is TGTGCCTGGAAGTCAACTAGCCCCACCTACGAGCAGTACTTC.

The chain is built from TRBV27 and TRBJ2-7; 8 positions match TRBD2. V trimming: 3 bases; J trimming: 3 bases; junction bases outside the gene matches: 4. The CDR3 spans 14 residues. Germline lookup yields CDR1 MNHEY and CDR2 SMNVEV (reference sequence). The CDR3 coding sequence is TGTGCCAGCAGTTTCGAGCGGGGGTTCTACGAGCAGTACTTC. Translation: CASSFERGFYEQYF.